This is a list of T cell receptor beta chains from one sample in a study of blood T cell repertoires in COVID-19. Sequenced by immunoSEQ multiplex PCR; TCRdb stores in-frame clones only, minus some. The sample lists under 500,000 clones; about 85% were seen once. The sample was PBMCs or T cells enriched from blood (not recorded which). The origin of the receptors is a woman between 18 and 29 years old with acute COVID-19. Both conserved end residues are part of each CDR3. D genes are given only for firm matches. The listing skips clone size in some rows; elsewhere it reads once, few, many or a size class.

abundance | d_gene | j_gene | v_gene | CDR3nt | CDR3aa
- | TRBD2 | TRBJ2-3 | TRBV6-4 | TGTGCCAGCAGCACTAGCGGGAGCTCAGATACGCAGTATTTT | CASSTSGSSDTQYF
- | TRBD1 | TRBJ2-7 | TRBV5-1 | TGCGCCAGCAGCGCCGGTCTGGGGCCAGGGGGCGAGCAGTACTTC | CASSAGLGPGGEQYF
- | TRBD2 | TRBJ2-1 | TRBV9 | TGTGCCAGTACTCTAGCGGGGGGGCGCAATGAGCAGTTCTTC | CASTLAGGRNEQFF
- | - | TRBJ1-6 | TRBV15 | TGTGCCACCAGCAGACCCACGGGTAGTACCCTCCACTTT | CATSRPTGSTLHF
- | TRBD1 | TRBJ1-5 | TRBV18 | TGTGCCAGCTCAGAAGGGGGCTCGGGTCAGCCCCAGCATTTT | CASSEGGSGQPQHF
once | - | TRBJ2-1 | TRBV12-3/TRBV12-4 | TGTGCCAGCAGGGTTCGAGGTTACAATGAGCAGTTCTTC | CASRVRGYNEQFF
- | - | TRBJ2-5 | TRBV7-3 | TGTGCCAGCAGCCCTGGGGGGGGCCGCCAGGAGACCCAGTACTTC | CASSPGGGRQETQYF
- | TRBD2 | TRBJ2-3 | TRBV29-1 | TGCAGCGTTGTCGATAGCGGGAGGCCAGATACGCAGTATTTT | CSVVDSGRPDTQYF
once | - | TRBJ2-4 | TRBV9 | TGTGCCAGCAGCGTGGGCGGGGCCAAAAACATTCAGTACTTC | CASSVGGAKNIQYF
- | TRBD1 | TRBJ2-7 | TRBV5-4 | TGTGCCAGCAGCTTGAATCTCGGGGCACAGGGGTATCGCGAGCAGTACTTC | CASSLNLGAQGYREQYF
- | - | TRBJ1-3 | TRBV18 | TGTGCCAGCTCACCACGAACCGTCAGCTCTGGAAACACCATATATTTT | CASSPRTVSSGNTIYF
- | - | TRBJ2-3 | TRBV29-1 | TGCAGCGTTGAAGTCCAGGAGGGCACAGATACGCAGTATTTT | CSVEVQEGTDTQYF
- | - | TRBJ2-2 | TRBV9 | TGTGCCAGCAGCGTAGTATTTGGGCTCGAAACCGGGGAGCTGTTTTTT | CASSVVFGLETGELFF
- | TRBD1 | TRBJ1-1 | TRBV6-2/TRBV6-3 | TGTGCCAGCAGTTACTCGAACAGGGGGCCCAACACTGAAGCTTTCTTT | CASSYSNRGPNTEAFF
few | - | TRBJ1-1 | TRBV6-5 | TGTGCCAGCAGTTCACTCCCGGACACCGAAGCTTTCTTT | CASSSLPDTEAFF
once | TRBD2 | TRBJ2-3 | TRBV5-4 | TGTGCCAGCAGCTTGATAGCGGGAGGTTTGGATACGCAGTATTTT | CASSLIAGGLDTQYF
- | TRBD2 | TRBJ2-6 | TRBV24-1 | TGTGCCACCAGTGATAAGCGGGGGCGCGGATTACCTGGGGCCAACGTCCTGACTTTC | CATSDKRGRGLPGANVLTF
- | TRBD1 | TRBJ1-1 | TRBV6-2/TRBV6-3 | TGTGCCAGCAGTTCACTCGAAAAGGGACAGTACACTGAAGCTTTCTTT | CASSSLEKGQYTEAFF
- | - | TRBJ2-7 | TRBV10-3 | TGTGCCATCAGTGATGGGGGGTACTCCTACGAGCAGTACTTC | CAISDGGYSYEQYF
- | TRBD1 | TRBJ2-7 | TRBV19 | TGTGCCAGTAGTATAGCCCCCCAATTCTTGACAGGGTCTTCCTACGAGCAGTACTTC | CASSIAPQFLTGSSYEQYF
- | - | TRBJ1-5 | TRBV7-2 | TGTGCCAGCACCTCAGGGGCGTCTCAGCCCCAGCATTTT | CASTSGASQPQHF
once | TRBD1 | TRBJ1-1 | TRBV4-3 | TGCGCCAGCAGTCTCGACAGGGTTATCAACACTGAAGCTTTCTTT | CASSLDRVINTEAFF
- | TRBD2 | TRBJ2-1 | TRBV5-5 | TGTGCCAGCAGGCCCGGGACTAGTAACAATGAGCAGTTCTTC | CASRPGTSNNEQFF
once | TRBD1 | TRBJ1-5 | TRBV5-5 | TGTGCCAGCAGCTTGCTTGGGACAGGGAGAAATCAGCCCCAGCATTTT | CASSLLGTGRNQPQHF
- | - | TRBJ2-3 | TRBV18 | TGTGCCAGCTCACCAGCCCAGGCCTATACGCAGTATTTT | CASSPAQAYTQYF
- | TRBD2 | TRBJ2-3 | TRBV5-1 | TGCGCCAGCAGCTCACGTAGCGGGGGGGGAGCAGATACGCAGTATTTT | CASSSRSGGGADTQYF
- | - | TRBJ1-2 | TRBV3-1/TRBV3-2 | TGTGCCAGCAGCCGGCGGGGAGACTATGGCTACACCTTC | CASSRRGDYGYTF
- | - | TRBJ1-3 | TRBV12-3/TRBV12-4 | TGTGCCAGCAGGAAAACTTCTGGAAACACCATATATTTT | CASRKTSGNTIYF
- | TRBD1 | TRBJ1-2 | TRBV24-1 | TGTGCCACCAGTGACGGCACAGGGGACTATGGCTACACCTTC | CATSDGTGDYGYTF
once | - | TRBJ1-1 | TRBV9 | TGTGCCAGCAGCGTAGGGGACACTCAAGGGGATACAGCTTTCTTT | CASSVGDTQGDTAFF
- | - | TRBJ1-4 | TRBV18 | TGTGCCAGCTCACCACCGGGGAGTAGTTATGAAAAACTGTTTTTT | CASSPPGSSYEKLFF
- | TRBD2 | TRBJ2-2 | TRBV5-1 | TGCGCCAGCAGCTTGCTGCTAGCGGGAGGGTATAACACCGGGGAGCTGTTTTTT | CASSLLLAGGYNTGELFF
- | - | TRBJ1-2 | TRBV5-5 | TGTGCCAGCAGCCCTAAAGCCGGACAGATAAAGTATGGCTACACCTTC | CASSPKAGQIKYGYTF
- | TRBD1 | TRBJ2-5 | TRBV3-1/TRBV3-2 | TGTGCCAGCAGCACAAACCGGGACAGTCAAACCAAAGAGACCCAGTACTTC | CASSTNRDSQTKETQYF
- | - | TRBJ2-5 | TRBV7-9 | TGTGCCAGCAGCTTATTTCAGGGGCCCCAAGAGACCCAGTACTTC | CASSLFQGPQETQYF
- | TRBD2 | TRBJ2-3 | TRBV6-5 | TGTGCCAGCTTGCGGACTAGCGGGAGTATGGATACGCAGTATTTT | CASLRTSGSMDTQYF
- | - | TRBJ2-5 | TRBV28 | TGTGCCAGCAGTTTTATTGAGGCCGTGGAGACCCAGTACTTC | CASSFIEAVETQYF
- | - | TRBJ1-2 | TRBV4-3 | TGCGCCAGCAGCCAAGAGGCCGGAGCTAACTATGGCTACACCTTC | CASSQEAGANYGYTF
- | - | TRBJ1-2 | TRBV28 | TGTGCAATAAGGGGACTCCGCTATGGCTACACCTTC | CAIRGLRYGYTF
- | - | TRBJ1-2 | TRBV4-2 | TGTGCCAGCAGCCAAGAGAACAGCCTAATCACTAACTATGGCTACACCTTC | CASSQENSLITNYGYTF
- | - | TRBJ2-7 | TRBV6-5 | TGTGCCAGCAGCGGGGTCCTCTACGAGCAGTACTTC | CASSGVLYEQYF
- | TRBD2 | TRBJ2-7 | TRBV10-1 | TGCGCCAGCAGTTCCGACTATAGCGGGGGGCCTATTTACGAGCAGTACTTC | CASSSDYSGGPIYEQYF
- | TRBD1 | TRBJ2-3 | TRBV4-3 | TGCGCCAGCAGCCTCGGGACAGGGCCCAGCACAGATACGCAGTATTTT | CASSLGTGPSTDTQYF
- | - | TRBJ1-3 | TRBV6-5 | TGTGCCAGCAGAGGAGGAGGAAACACCATATATTTT | CASRGGGNTIYF
- | - | TRBJ1-4 | TRBV15 | TGTGCCACCAGCAGAGATATAGGAGGGAATAATGAAAAACTGTTTTTT | CATSRDIGGNNEKLFF
- | - | TRBJ2-5 | TRBV11-2 | TGTGCCAGCAGCTCCTCAGGGAACCGGGTAGAGACCCAGTACTTC | CASSSSGNRVETQYF
- | TRBD1 | TRBJ1-6 | TRBV28 | TGTGCCACCTTGGACAGGGTGATATCACCCCTCCACTTT | CATLDRVISPLHF
- | - | TRBJ1-6 | TRBV18 | TGTGCCAGCTCACCTTCGAACAGGGAATACAGCTCACCCCTCCACTTT | CASSPSNREYSSPLHF
- | TRBD2 | TRBJ2-3 | TRBV19 | TGTGCCAGTAGGGGTAGCGGGAGGAACACAGATACGCAGTATTTT | CASRGSGRNTDTQYF
few | - | TRBJ1-4 | TRBV18 | TGTGCCAGCTCACCACCCTGGGCTTCCACTAATGAAAAACTGTTTTTT | CASSPPWASTNEKLFF
once | - | TRBJ2-7 | TRBV6-5 | TGTGCCAGCAGTTACTTGGGCCGGGGCTACGAGCAGTACTTC | CASSYLGRGYEQYF
- | - | TRBJ1-2 | TRBV10-3 | TGTGCCATCCGTGATTCAGGGACTAACTATGGCTACACCTTC | CAIRDSGTNYGYTF
- | TRBD2 | TRBJ2-3 | TRBV30 | TGTGCCTGGAGTGCCCTAGCGGGAGGAACAGATACGCAGTATTTT | CAWSALAGGTDTQYF
once | - | TRBJ1-2 | TRBV15 | TGTGCCACCAGCAGAGATCCAGGGGAAGGTGGCTACACCTTC | CATSRDPGEGGYTF
- | - | TRBJ2-3 | TRBV27 | TGTGCCAGCAGTTTACTCTCGGGGTTTTTAGATACGCAGTATTTT | CASSLLSGFLDTQYF